This is a list of T cell receptor beta chains from one sample in a study of Graves' ophthalmopathy and Graves' hyperthyroidism. MiXCR, run by TCRdb on the multiplex PCR reads, gives a single entry per CDR3 protein. In the table there are around 1.1 million distinct CDR3 sequences, around a third of which are singletons. Material: peripheral blood or thyroid tissue (not recorded which). These receptors were obtained from an adult man with Graves' hyperthyroidism. Each CDR3 is given with its conserved first and last residue. A D gene is named only where the DNA matches it firmly. Some rows mark clone size as missing; the rest say once, few, many or name a class of expanded clone.

cdr3_aa: CASGRGQNTEAFF; cdr3_nt: TGTGCCTCGGGGAGGGGGCAGAACACTGAAGCTTTCTTT; d_call: TRBD1; clone_size: NA; v_call: TRBV30; cdr3_length: 13; j_call: TRBJ1-1
cdr3_aa: CSAGTGTHYEQYF; cdr3_nt: TGCAGCGCCGGGACAGGGACCCACTACGAGCAGTACTTC; d_call: TRBD1; clone_size: few; v_call: TRBV29-1; cdr3_length: 13; j_call: TRBJ2-7
cdr3_aa: CASSLPSLDPYGYTF; cdr3_nt: TGTGCCAGCAGCCTCCCTAGCCTGGACCCCTATGGCTACACCTTC; d_call: NA; clone_size: many; v_call: TRBV13; cdr3_length: 15; j_call: TRBJ1-2
cdr3_aa: CASSTQATSYEQYF; cdr3_nt: TGTGCCAGCAGTACACAGGCAACATCCTACGAGCAGTACTTC; d_call: NA; clone_size: many; v_call: TRBV12-3/TRBV12-4; cdr3_length: 14; j_call: TRBJ2-7
cdr3_aa: CAISVRTSGRVYEQYF; cdr3_nt: TGTGCCATCAGTGTCCGGACTAGCGGGAGGGTATACGAGCAGTACTTC; d_call: TRBD2; clone_size: many; v_call: TRBV10-3; cdr3_length: 16; j_call: TRBJ2-7
cdr3_aa: CSAPDRGSYGYTF; cdr3_nt: TGCAGTGCGCCCGACAGGGGATCCTATGGCTACACCTTC; d_call: TRBD1; clone_size: many; v_call: TRBV20-1; cdr3_length: 13; j_call: TRBJ1-2
cdr3_aa: CASIDRVISEAFF; cdr3_nt: TGTGCCAGTATCGACAGGGTGATTTCTGAAGCTTTCTTT; d_call: TRBD1; clone_size: many; v_call: TRBV19; cdr3_length: 13; j_call: TRBJ1-1
cdr3_aa: CASSLSGGSTYEQYF; cdr3_nt: TGCGCCAGCAGCTTGTCGGGGGGGTCAACCTACGAGCAGTACTTC; d_call: TRBD2; clone_size: NA; v_call: TRBV7-9; cdr3_length: 15; j_call: TRBJ2-7
cdr3_aa: CASSSPANYGYTF; cdr3_nt: TGTGCCAGCAGCTCCCCGGCTAACTATGGCTACACCTTC; d_call: NA; clone_size: many; v_call: TRBV7-9; cdr3_length: 13; j_call: TRBJ1-2
cdr3_aa: CSASVRNYGYTF; cdr3_nt: TGCAGTGCCAGTGTTAGGAACTATGGCTACACCTTC; d_call: NA; clone_size: many; v_call: TRBV20-1; cdr3_length: 12; j_call: TRBJ1-2
cdr3_aa: CASSFVDANTGELFF; cdr3_nt: TGCGCCAGCAGCTTTGTCGACGCGAACACCGGGGAGCTGTTTTTT; d_call: NA; clone_size: many; v_call: TRBV5-1; cdr3_length: 15; j_call: TRBJ2-2
cdr3_aa: CAIRDDRGEGQHF; cdr3_nt: TGTGCCATCAGAGACGACAGGGGTGAGGGACAGCATTTT; d_call: TRBD1; clone_size: NA; v_call: TRBV10-3; cdr3_length: 13; j_call: TRBJ1-5
cdr3_aa: CAIKAGAYEQYF; cdr3_nt: TGTGCCATCAAGGCAGGGGCCTACGAGCAGTACTTC; d_call: NA; clone_size: many; v_call: TRBV10-3; cdr3_length: 12; j_call: TRBJ2-7
cdr3_aa: CASTPSLRGATGELFF; cdr3_nt: TGTGCCAGCACCCCCTCTCTCCGTGGGGCCACCGGGGAGCTGTTTTTT; d_call: NA; clone_size: few; v_call: TRBV12-3/TRBV12-4; cdr3_length: 16; j_call: TRBJ2-2
cdr3_aa: CASSLEGGWGQTQYF; cdr3_nt: TGTGCCAGCAGCTTAGAAGGGGGGTGGGGGCAGACCCAGTACTTC; d_call: NA; clone_size: NA; v_call: TRBV7-2; cdr3_length: 15; j_call: TRBJ2-5
cdr3_aa: CSARAPKGNQPQYF; cdr3_nt: TGCAGTGCTAGGGCACCTAAAGGCAATCAGCCCCAGTACTTC; d_call: NA; clone_size: few; v_call: TRBV20-1; cdr3_length: 14; j_call: TRBJ2-5
cdr3_aa: CASSLPRNYGYTF; cdr3_nt: TGTGCCAGCAGTTTACCACGTAACTATGGCTACACCTTC; d_call: NA; clone_size: NA; v_call: TRBV28; cdr3_length: 13; j_call: TRBJ1-2
cdr3_aa: CASSYFPLAATYEQYF; cdr3_nt: TGTGCCAGCAGTTACTTCCCTCTGGCAGCGACCTACGAGCAGTACTTC; d_call: NA; clone_size: few; v_call: TRBV9; cdr3_length: 16; j_call: TRBJ2-7
cdr3_aa: CASSLVGSGSEQYF; cdr3_nt: TGCGCCAGCAGCTTGGTCGGGAGTGGTTCCGAGCAGTACTTC; d_call: NA; clone_size: few; v_call: TRBV5-1; cdr3_length: 14; j_call: TRBJ2-7
cdr3_aa: CASSLASPALGEQYF; cdr3_nt: TGTGCCAGCAGCTTAGCCTCCCCGGCCCTAGGGGAGCAGTACTTC; d_call: NA; clone_size: NA; v_call: TRBV11-2; cdr3_length: 15; j_call: TRBJ2-7
cdr3_aa: CASTSAREGQWVAGELFF; cdr3_nt: TGTGCCAGCACCTCCGCACGGGAGGGACAGTGGGTTGCCGGGGAGCTGTTTTTT; d_call: NA; clone_size: few; v_call: TRBV7-2; cdr3_length: 18; j_call: TRBJ2-2
cdr3_aa: CASNSGTVNEKLFF; cdr3_nt: TGTGCCAGCAACTCCGGGACAGTTAATGAAAAACTGTTTTTT; d_call: TRBD1; clone_size: many; v_call: TRBV2; cdr3_length: 14; j_call: TRBJ1-4
cdr3_aa: CASRNRWGRETQYF; cdr3_nt: TGTGCCAGCCGAAACAGATGGGGGCGAGAGACCCAGTACTTC; d_call: NA; clone_size: few; v_call: TRBV28; cdr3_length: 14; j_call: TRBJ2-5
cdr3_aa: CASSLGGRGSHTEAFF; cdr3_nt: TGTGCCAGCAGCTTAGGGGGTCGGGGATCTCACACTGAAGCTTTCTTT; d_call: NA; clone_size: many; v_call: TRBV13; cdr3_length: 16; j_call: TRBJ1-1
cdr3_aa: CSGGATLNTEAFF; cdr3_nt: TGCAGTGGCGGGGCAACCTTGAACACTGAAGCTTTCTTT; d_call: NA; clone_size: NA; v_call: TRBV20-1; cdr3_length: 13; j_call: TRBJ1-1
cdr3_aa: CASSYHRGYEQYF; cdr3_nt: TGTGCCAGCAGTTACCACAGGGGCTACGAGCAGTACTTC; d_call: TRBD1; clone_size: NA; v_call: TRBV6-5; cdr3_length: 13; j_call: TRBJ2-7
cdr3_aa: CASSLRTGVNEQYF; cdr3_nt: TGTGCCAGTAGCCTTCGGACAGGGGTAAACGAGCAGTACTTC; d_call: TRBD1; clone_size: many; v_call: TRBV19; cdr3_length: 14; j_call: TRBJ2-7
cdr3_aa: CSARSQYGETQYF; cdr3_nt: TGCAGTGCTAGATCCCAGTATGGTGAGACCCAGTACTTC; d_call: NA; clone_size: many; v_call: TRBV20-1; cdr3_length: 13; j_call: TRBJ2-5
cdr3_aa: CASSLGTSSGAYNEQYF; cdr3_nt: TGTGCCAGCAGCTTAGGAACTAGTAGCGGGGCGTACAATGAGCAGTATTTT; d_call: TRBD2; clone_size: NA; v_call: TRBV7-2; cdr3_length: 17; j_call: TRBJ2-3
cdr3_aa: CASSIGQVQHQPQHF; cdr3_nt: TGTGCCAGTAGTATAGGACAGGTGCAGCATCAGCCCCAGCATTTT; d_call: NA; clone_size: many; v_call: TRBV19; cdr3_length: 15; j_call: TRBJ1-5
cdr3_aa: CSTGANVLTF; cdr3_nt: TGCAGCACTGGGGCCAACGTCCTGACTTTC; d_call: NA; clone_size: NA; v_call: TRBV29-1; cdr3_length: 10; j_call: TRBJ2-6
cdr3_aa: CASSGNSGANVLTF; cdr3_nt: TGTGCCAGCAGCGGAAATTCTGGGGCCAACGTCCTGACTTTC; d_call: NA; clone_size: many; v_call: TRBV5-4; cdr3_length: 14; j_call: TRBJ2-6
cdr3_aa: CSVEGSSRQGVYEQYF; cdr3_nt: TGCAGCGTTGAAGGGAGCAGCCGACAGGGGGTTTACGAGCAGTACTTC; d_call: TRBD1; clone_size: NA; v_call: TRBV29-1; cdr3_length: 16; j_call: TRBJ2-7
cdr3_aa: CSVAGGLALSYEQYF; cdr3_nt: TGCAGCGTTGCGGGGGGACTAGCGCTCTCCTACGAGCAGTACTTC; d_call: TRBD2; clone_size: NA; v_call: TRBV29-1; cdr3_length: 15; j_call: TRBJ2-7
cdr3_aa: CASSESRGAYEQYF; cdr3_nt: TGTGCCAGCAGTGAAAGTCGGGGAGCCTACGAGCAGTACTTC; d_call: NA; clone_size: few; v_call: TRBV2; cdr3_length: 14; j_call: TRBJ2-7
cdr3_aa: CASSQDRQGLATNEKLFF; cdr3_nt: TGCGCCAGCAGCCAAGATCGGCAAGGGTTGGCGACTAATGAAAAACTGTTTTTT; d_call: NA; clone_size: NA; v_call: TRBV4-1; cdr3_length: 18; j_call: TRBJ1-4
cdr3_aa: CASSTSWGGQGYTF; cdr3_nt: TGCGCCAGCAGCACCAGTTGGGGGGGCCAGGGCTACACCTTC; d_call: NA; clone_size: many; v_call: TRBV4-1; cdr3_length: 14; j_call: TRBJ1-2
cdr3_aa: CASSIGGVNTEAFF; cdr3_nt: TGTGCCAGTAGTATTGGAGGGGTGAACACTGAAGCTTTCTTT; d_call: NA; clone_size: NA; v_call: TRBV19; cdr3_length: 14; j_call: TRBJ1-1
cdr3_aa: CASSFGGRRDQPQHF; cdr3_nt: TGCGCCAGCAGCTTTGGGGGCAGGAGAGATCAGCCCCAGCATTTT; d_call: NA; clone_size: NA; v_call: TRBV5-1; cdr3_length: 15; j_call: TRBJ1-5
cdr3_aa: CSVEERDYEQFF; cdr3_nt: TGCAGCGTTGAAGAAAGGGACTATGAGCAGTTCTTC; d_call: NA; clone_size: few; v_call: TRBV29-1; cdr3_length: 12; j_call: TRBJ2-1
cdr3_aa: CASSFSAMETQYF; cdr3_nt: TGCGCCAGCAGCTTCTCAGCGATGGAGACCCAGTACTTC; d_call: NA; clone_size: NA; v_call: TRBV5-1; cdr3_length: 13; j_call: TRBJ2-5
cdr3_aa: CASSQDLGKSSYNSPLHF; cdr3_nt: TGTGCCAGCAGCCAAGATCTAGGCAAGAGCTCCTATAATTCACCCCTCCACTTT; d_call: NA; clone_size: many; v_call: TRBV4-2; cdr3_length: 18; j_call: TRBJ1-6
cdr3_aa: CAISEYSEAFF; cdr3_nt: TGTGCCATCAGTGAGTATAGTGAAGCTTTCTTT; d_call: NA; clone_size: many; v_call: TRBV10-3; cdr3_length: 11; j_call: TRBJ1-1